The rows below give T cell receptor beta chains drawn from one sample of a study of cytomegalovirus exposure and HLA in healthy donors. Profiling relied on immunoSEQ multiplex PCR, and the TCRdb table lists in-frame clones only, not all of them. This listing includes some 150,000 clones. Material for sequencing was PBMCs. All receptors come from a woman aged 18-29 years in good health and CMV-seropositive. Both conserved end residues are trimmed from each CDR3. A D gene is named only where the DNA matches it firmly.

CDR3 protein: ASSLRQGNGEAF
D gene: TRBD1
V gene: TRBV27
J gene: TRBJ1-1

CDR3 protein: ASSEDGSSYNSPLH
D gene: .
V gene: TRBV25-1
J gene: TRBJ1-6

CDR3 protein: ASSKVYGQPQH
D gene: .
V gene: TRBV21-1
J gene: TRBJ1-5

CDR3 protein: SVAMGTSGSYEQY
D gene: TRBD2
V gene: TRBV29-1
J gene: TRBJ2-7

CDR3 protein: ASNGVGATEAF
D gene: .
V gene: TRBV19
J gene: TRBJ1-1

CDR3 protein: ASSFRATGAGEQY
D gene: TRBD1
V gene: TRBV27
J gene: TRBJ2-7

CDR3 protein: ASSGSGELF
D gene: .
V gene: TRBV2
J gene: TRBJ2-2

CDR3 protein: ASSLSRRLAGVSASAEQY
D gene: TRBD2
V gene: TRBV4-2
J gene: TRBJ2-7

CDR3 protein: ASTQRGAIGVNTEAF
D gene: .
V gene: TRBV27
J gene: TRBJ1-1

CDR3 protein: ASRKSGETDTQY
D gene: .
V gene: TRBV6-4
J gene: TRBJ2-3

CDR3 protein: ATSRDTVTSRSNTGELF
D gene: TRBD2
V gene: TRBV15
J gene: TRBJ2-2

CDR3 protein: AISEQDSTYNEQF
D gene: .
V gene: TRBV10-3
J gene: TRBJ2-1

CDR3 protein: ASSQEQSGGSYEQF
D gene: TRBD2
V gene: TRBV4-2
J gene: TRBJ2-1

CDR3 protein: ASSPPGQGASQPQH
D gene: TRBD1
V gene: TRBV18
J gene: TRBJ1-5

CDR3 protein: ASSSSWTGVNEKLF
D gene: TRBD1
V gene: TRBV27
J gene: TRBJ1-4

CDR3 protein: ASSLRGGGGGELF
D gene: TRBD2
V gene: TRBV7-9
J gene: TRBJ2-2

CDR3 protein: ASRRRVNTEAF
D gene: .
V gene: TRBV19
J gene: TRBJ1-1

CDR3 protein: ASSGGGGDGYT
D gene: .
V gene: TRBV9
J gene: TRBJ1-2